This TCR beta chain emerged from a study of blood T cells in healthy people across ages. Findings of the study overall: The percentage of naive T cells correlated strongly with TCR beta diversity.

The use of a sample-barcoded 5' primer and a J-beta primer mix characterized a second PCR of roughly 6 to 12 cycles. TCRdb re-derived calls from the 5' RACE reads in MiXCR, one entry per CDR3 protein. The table has about a million distinct CDR3 sequences, around 54% seen once. The germline gives CDR1 ENHRY, CDR2 SYGVKD. The V segment lost 6 bases and the J segment 3 bases; nucleotides outside the gene matches: 7. There are 14 residues in the CDR3. This clonotype was observed a few times. Its antigen is not identified. Input material: blood. V and J are TRBV10-3 and TRBJ2-5, with 7 bases that match TRBD1. This sequence originates from an older woman in good health. For the CDR3, the DNA is TGTGCCATCAGGGGAGACAGGGCCGAAGAGACCCAGTACTTC. It is translated as CAIRGDRAEETQYF.